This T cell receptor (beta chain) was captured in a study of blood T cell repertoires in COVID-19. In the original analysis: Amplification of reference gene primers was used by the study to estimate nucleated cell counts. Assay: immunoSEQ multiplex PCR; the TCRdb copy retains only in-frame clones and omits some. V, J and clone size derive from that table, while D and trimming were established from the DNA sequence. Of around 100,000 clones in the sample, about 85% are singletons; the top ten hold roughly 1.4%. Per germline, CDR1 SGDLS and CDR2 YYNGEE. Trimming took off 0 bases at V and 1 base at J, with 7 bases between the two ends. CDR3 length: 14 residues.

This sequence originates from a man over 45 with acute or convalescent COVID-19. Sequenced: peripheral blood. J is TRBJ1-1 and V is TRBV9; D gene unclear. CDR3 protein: CASSVGFGNTEAFF. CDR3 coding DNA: TGTGCCAGCAGCGTAGGGTTCGGGAACACTGAAGCTTTCTTT.